The rows below give T cell receptor beta chains drawn from one sample of a study of CD8 T cells in ankylosing spondylitis. TCRdb ran MiXCR on the 5' RACE reads and lists one entry per CDR3 protein. The sample lists a few hundred thousand distinct CDR3 sequences, approximately 20% seen once, with roughly 42% in the top ten. The sample taken for sequencing was blood, either unsorted or a sorted T cell fraction (not recorded which). These receptors came from a male donor with ankylosing spondylitis. CDR3s include the opening cysteine and the closing phenylalanine or tryptophan. The order of the fields is V gene, J gene, clone size, D gene, CDR3 DNA, CDR3 protein. The D gene is left open where the match is weak. Not every row has a clone size; where given, it reads once, few, many or a size class.

TRBV29-1,TRBJ2-7,many,.,TGCAGCGCGGGGTCAGGGTACGAGCAGTACTTC,CSAGSGYEQYF
TRBV4-1,TRBJ1-1,few,TRBD1,TGCGCCAGCACATTAACAGGGGACACTGAAGCTTTCTTT,CASTLTGDTEAFF
TRBV2,TRBJ2-1,.,.,TGTGCCAGCAGTGAGGAGGGTAGCGTGTACTACAATGAGCAGTTCTTC,CASSEEGSVYYNEQFF
TRBV4-2,TRBJ2-5,many,TRBD2,TGTGCCAGCAAGAAACGGGGGGGCGGAGAGACCCAGTACTTC,CASKKRGGGETQYF
TRBV6-5,TRBJ1-1,.,.,TGTGCCAGCAGTTCTTCAGGGGTTGCGGACACTGAAGCTTTCTTT,CASSSSGVADTEAFF
TRBV29-1,TRBJ2-1,many,.,TGCAGCGTTGAAGGGGGGACCCTCACCTACAATGAGCAGTTCTTC,CSVEGGTLTYNEQFF
TRBV28,TRBJ1-2,few,.,TGTGCCAGCAGCCCACGGCCCCGAGGGACGGATGGCTACACCTTC,CASSPRPRGTDGYTF
TRBV12-3/TRBV12-4,TRBJ2-2,.,.,.,CASTPGLPGSCFF
TRBV28,TRBJ1-2,.,.,TGTGCCAGCAGCCTACACCCATACAGGGACCTTAACTATGGCTACACCTTC,CASSLHPYRDLNYGYTF
TRBV9,TRBJ1-6,few,TRBD1,TGTGCCAGCAGCGACGGACAGGGTTCTAATTCACCCCTCCACTTT,CASSDGQGSNSPLHF
TRBV6-2/TRBV6-3,TRBJ2-7,.,TRBD1,TGTGCCAGCACCACCGGGACAGGGATGCACGAGCAGTACTTC,CASTTGTGMHEQYF
TRBV4-2,TRBJ2-1,.,.,TGTGCCAGCAGCCAAGAGGCTACCTTTAGTGAGCAGTTCTTC,CASSQEATFSEQFF
TRBV7-8,TRBJ2-7,.,.,TGTGCCAGCAGCCTAATCATCTCGGGAGCCTTTCTGGGGGAGCAGTACTTC,CASSLIISGAFLGEQYF
TRBV7-8,TRBJ2-1,.,.,TGTGCCAGCAGCTTAGCGCTAGGGACTTCTGAGCAGTTCTTC,CASSLALGTSEQFF
TRBV7-9,TRBJ1-5,many,.,TGTGCCAGCAGCTTAGGAGAACAGCCCCAGCATTTT,CASSLGEQPQHF
TRBV5-1,TRBJ2-3,few,.,TGCGCCAGCAGCTTGACAGGGCCAGATACGCAGTATTTT,CASSLTGPDTQYF
TRBV7-2,TRBJ2-4,.,.,TGTGCCAGCAGCTTCCTGGTTTCGGGAAACATTCAGTACTTC,CASSFLVSGNIQYF
TRBV12-3/TRBV12-4,TRBJ2-1,few,TRBD2,TGTGCCAGCAGTTGGTCTAGCGGGAGCAATGAGCAGTTCTTC,CASSWSSGSNEQFF
TRBV24-1,TRBJ2-2,few,.,TGTGCCACCAGTGACCGGGGGAGCACCGGGGAGCTGTTTTTT,CATSDRGSTGELFF
TRBV29-1,TRBJ1-2,many,.,TGCAGCGTTGAAGTCCGGCAGGGCAACTATGGCTACACCTTC,CSVEVRQGNYGYTF
TRBV4-3,TRBJ2-7,.,.,TGCGCCAGCAGCCAAGAGAATAACCTTCTAACCTACGAGCAGTACTTC,CASSQENNLLTYEQYF
TRBV6-2/TRBV6-3,TRBJ1-5,.,.,TGTGCCAGCAGTTACCCAGAGCAGGTCGGTTGGGCTAGCAATCAGCCCCAGCATTTT,CASSYPEQVGWASNQPQHF
TRBV4-1,TRBJ1-4,few,TRBD1,TGCGCCAGCAGAAGAAGGACAGGGTCGGATGAAAAACTGTTTTTT,CASRRRTGSDEKLFF
TRBV20-1,TRBJ2-1,few,TRBD2,TGCAGTGCTAGAGACGGGCTAGCGGACTACAATGAGCAGTTCTTC,CSARDGLADYNEQFF
TRBV7-9,TRBJ2-7,few,TRBD2,TGTGCCAGCAGCTTAGTGGGGCTGGGAGGGGATAACTACGAGCAGTACTTC,CASSLVGLGGDNYEQYF
TRBV9,TRBJ2-5,.,.,TGTGCCAGCAGCGTAATGAAAGAGACCCAGTACTTC,CASSVMKETQYF
TRBV12-3/TRBV12-4,TRBJ1-1,few,.,TGTGCCAGCAGTTCCCCAGGTGAAAACACTGAAGCTTTCTTT,CASSSPGENTEAFF
TRBV5-1,TRBJ2-1,.,TRBD1,TGCGCCAGCAGCTGGGGGACAGGGATGGAGGGTGAGCAGTTCTTC,CASSWGTGMEGEQFF
TRBV4-3,TRBJ2-7,few,.,TGCGCCAGCAGCCAAGATCGGTGGGAGAGGAACGAGCAGTACTTC,CASSQDRWERNEQYF
TRBV4-3,TRBJ1-3,.,.,TGCGCCAGCAGCCAAGATCGGAGCACGGCCTCTGGAAACACCATATATTTT,CASSQDRSTASGNTIYF
TRBV11-2,TRBJ1-1,few,.,TGTGCCAGCAGCTTAGTGGGGGGATTCAGACTGAGCACTGAAGCTTTCTTT,CASSLVGGFRLSTEAFF
TRBV19,TRBJ2-2,many,.,TGTGCCAGTAGCCCGGCCGGGGAGCTGTTTTTT,CASSPAGELFF
TRBV19,TRBJ1-1,few,.,TGTGCCAGTAGTATCGGGGTACCGCTCACTGAAGCTTTCTTT,CASSIGVPLTEAFF
TRBV12-3/TRBV12-4,TRBJ2-3,.,TRBD2,TGTGCCAGCACCCCTAGCGGGGGGCTCTTCACAGATACGCAGTATTTT,CASTPSGGLFTDTQYF
TRBV3-1,TRBJ2-1,few,TRBD2,TGTGCCAGCAGCTGGGCAGGCGGGGGAACTAGAGTCCCTCTCCTTAACAATGAGCAGTTCTTC,CASSWAGGGTRVPLLNNEQFF
TRBV5-4,TRBJ2-5,.,TRBD2,TGTGCCAGCAGCTTGGGACTAGCGGGGGGCCTACACCAAGAGACCCAGTACTTC,CASSLGLAGGLHQETQYF
TRBV7-6,TRBJ2-7,.,TRBD1,TGTGCCAGCAGCCCCGGGACAGGGTTGGGCTACGAGCAGTACTTC,CASSPGTGLGYEQYF
TRBV5-1,TRBJ2-7,.,.,TGCGCCAGCAGCTTGTTCGTAGCAGGGGAGTACGAGCAGTACTTC,CASSLFVAGEYEQYF
TRBV5-6,TRBJ2-1,few,TRBD2,TGTGCCAGCAGCCCGTGGGTGACGGGGGGGCTGGTCTACAATGAGCAGTTCTTC,CASSPWVTGGLVYNEQFF
TRBV12-3/TRBV12-4,TRBJ1-1,few,.,TGTGCCAGCAGTTTTGACAGCGGGGGCACTGAAGCTTTCTTT,CASSFDSGGTEAFF
TRBV20-1,TRBJ2-7,few,TRBD2,TGCAGTGCCCTGACTAGCGGGGCCTACGAGCAGTACTTC,CSALTSGAYEQYF
TRBV29-1,TRBJ1-1,.,.,TGCAGCGTAAACGGGGGAGAGAACACTGAAGCTTTCTTT,CSVNGGENTEAFF
TRBV24-1,TRBJ2-7,.,.,TGTGCCACCAGTGGAGACACCTACGAGCAGTACTTC,CATSGDTYEQYF
TRBV13,TRBJ1-4,.,.,TGTGCCAGCAGCCTGACAGGAAATAATGAAAAACTGTTTTTT,CASSLTGNNEKLFF
TRBV7-9,TRBJ2-1,few,TRBD2,TGTGCCAGCAGCTCCCAGCCTAGCGGTATCAATGAGCAGTTCTTC,CASSSQPSGINEQFF
TRBV4-1,TRBJ2-2,few,TRBD2,TGCGCCAGCAGCCAAGAACCTAGCGGGAGTGGCACCGGGGAGCTGTTTTTT,CASSQEPSGSGTGELFF
TRBV30,TRBJ2-1,.,.,TGTGCCTGGAGTGTACCGGCAGGGGACAATGAGCAGTTCTTC,CAWSVPAGDNEQFF
TRBV3-1,TRBJ2-1,.,TRBD2,TGTGCCAGCAGCCAAGCGAAAGCGAGGAATTTGCTAGCGGGAGGATATGAGCAGTTCTTC,CASSQAKARNLLAGGYEQFF
TRBV6-2/TRBV6-3,TRBJ2-2,.,.,TGTGCCAGCAGTTACAATGAAGCGAACACCGGGGAGCTGTTTTTT,CASSYNEANTGELFF
TRBV24-1,TRBJ2-5,.,.,TGTGCCACCAGTGATCCCCGACAGGCCCGCTGGGAGACCCAGTACTTC,CATSDPRQARWETQYF
TRBV20-1,TRBJ1-3,.,TRBD1,TGCAGTGCTAGGGATAGAGGACAGGTTTTTCCCTCTGGAAACACCATATATTTT,CSARDRGQVFPSGNTIYF
TRBV6-1,TRBJ2-1,few,.,TGTGCCACTCGAACTAGGGGGGAGTTCAATGAGCAGTTCTTC,CATRTRGEFNEQFF
TRBV4-1,TRBJ1-1,.,.,TGCGCCAGCAGCCAAACGACAAACCCGAACACTGAAGCTTTCTTT,CASSQTTNPNTEAFF
TRBV5-4,TRBJ2-5,.,.,TGTGCCAGCAGCTTGATTCCAGAGCAAGAGACCCAGTACTTC,CASSLIPEQETQYF
TRBV20-1,TRBJ2-1,.,TRBD2,TGCAGTGCAAGGAGACTAGCGGGAGACCTCAATGAGCAGTTCTTC,CSARRLAGDLNEQFF
TRBV27,TRBJ1-1,many,.,TGTGCCAGCAGTTTAAAAGAAGCTTTCTTT,CASSLKEAFF
TRBV20-1,TRBJ2-1,.,.,TGCAGTGCTACTGGGGGACTTCCCTCCTACAATGAGCAGTTCTTC,CSATGGLPSYNEQFF
TRBV20-1,TRBJ1-1,.,TRBD1,TGCAGTGCTAGAGATCCCGGGACAGGTTACACTGAAGCTTTCTTT,CSARDPGTGYTEAFF
TRBV29-1,TRBJ1-1,many,.,TGCAGCGTTGAAGAACAGGGCCCTTACACTGAAGCTTTCTTT,CSVEEQGPYTEAFF
TRBV11-2,TRBJ1-1,few,.,TGTGCCAGCAGCTTAGAAGGGATGATTGGACTCAACACTGAAGCTTTCTTT,CASSLEGMIGLNTEAFF